This T cell receptor (beta chain) was sequenced for a study of regulatory T cells in long-lasting Graves disease. Libraries of TCR beta came from iRepertoire HTBI primers plus Arm-PCR of CDR3 regions. A single record per CDR3 protein comes from TCRdb applying MiXCR to the multiplex PCR reads. The sample consists of some 330,000 distinct CDR3 sequences, 10% to 15% of them appearing once. Germline V CDR1 and CDR2: SEHNR, FQNEAQ (reference sequence). Trimming removed 3 bases from V and 3 bases from J, with 20 bases in between. The CDR3 length is 17 residues. Stated time point: newly diagnosed GD, antithyroid drugs for less than 3 months. There was RNA extracted from PBMCs, and the TCR library was made from it. This clonotype came up many times. The same data also went into a second study, on T cells in Graves' hyperthyroidism and ophthalmopathy. As reported in that work: Patients with uncontrolled infections, other autoimmune diseases, pregnancy or lactation were excluded. Clinical symptoms, serum thyroxine, TRAb, thyroid ultrasound and orbital computed tomography established diagnosis. HTBI primers were employed in a first-round RT-PCR of the TCR CDR3.

This chain connects TRBV7-9 to TRBJ2-5; D uncertain. The TCR was taken from a woman younger than 30 with Graves disease. This sample comprised peripheral blood mononuclear cells (PBMCs), obtained at new diagnosis, from a patient treated with antithyroid drugs. CDR3 nucleotide sequence: TGTGCCAGCAGCTTGGGTTGGGGTTTTGTTTCTAAAGAGACCCAGTACTTC. Translated: CASSLGWGFVSKETQYF.